These 8 T cell receptor beta chains originate from one sample sequenced in a study of T cell repertoires in cytomegalovirus infection. Which antigens these TCRs recognize remains unknown. TCRdb called the reads again in MiXCR, with one record for every CDR3 protein. This table holds 360,000 or so distinct CDR3 sequences, around a third found once. The sample here was cultured PBMCs, taken from culture after CMV antigen stimulation. Every receptor here comes from a human donor in good health (CMV status not recorded). Some clones in this sample may be carry-over from other donors' samples.

Here the CDR3 DNA reads TGTGCCAGCAGCCCGATACCCTCCTACAATGAGCAGTTCTTC. It specifies CASSPIPSYNEQFF. The J gene is TRBJ2-1, the V gene TRBV11-2; D not resolved. Germline V lookup: CDR1 SGHAT, CDR2 FQNNGV. This CDR3 spans 14 amino acids. V shed 5 bases and J shed 0 bases, with 8 bases lying between them.

This clonotype has at least ten counts. The rearrangement links TRBV19 to TRBJ2-1; 14 bases fit TRBD2. Germline assignment: CDR1 LNHDA and CDR2 SQIVND (reference sequence). This CDR3 contains 14 residues. With V trimmed by 8 bases and J by 6 bases, 3 bases remained unmatched. CDR3 coding DNA: TGTGCCAGTGCCGGGACTAGCGGGAGCAATGAGCAGTTCTTC. It is translated as CASAGTSGSNEQFF.

The rearrangement links TRBV30 to TRBJ2-7; D is ambiguous. The CDR3 consists of 14 residues. Trimming took off 5 bases at V and 4 bases at J, with 18 bases between the two ends. Germline V gene lookup returns CDR1 GTSNPN and CDR2 SVGIG (reference sequence). The CDR3 region has the DNA TGTGCCTGGTCCTCCCGGCTGGGTAATTACGAGCAGTACTTC. It translates to CAWSSRLGNYEQYF.

The chain uses TRBV7-9 and TRBJ2-7; D possibly matches TRBD1 or TRBD2 (5 bases each). Germline values: CDR1 SEHNR, CDR2 FQNEAQ (reference sequence). The CDR3 extends over 13 amino acids. The V and J ends lost 3 bases and 5 bases respectively, with 11 bases between them. CDR3 protein: CASSFRGGHEQYF. The CDR3 nucleotides read TGTGCCAGCAGCTTCCGTGGGGGTCACGAGCAGTACTTC.

The genes are TRBV20-1 and TRBJ2-3, with 8 bases fitting TRBD1. This CDR3 is 12 amino acids long. J gave up 3 bases and V 7 bases, and 3 bases lay outside the gene matches. Germline-derived CDR1 and CDR2 are DFQATT and SNEGSKA (reference sequence). DNA for the CDR3: TGCAGTGAGAGACAGGGGACAGATACGCAGTATTTT. Encoded protein: CSERQGTDTQYF.

The J gene is TRBJ2-7, the V gene TRBV11-2; the match to TRBD2 covers 7 bases. Germline V gene data show CDR1 as SGHAT and CDR2 as FQNNGV. The CDR3 covers 12 residues. CDR3 protein: CASSLGGGGVHV. CDR3 coding DNA: TGTGCCAGCAGCTTAGGGGGGGGGGGGGTTCACGTC.

The chain combines TRBV27 with TRBJ2-2, with D perhaps TRBD2 (5 bases). The V end lost 3 bases, the J end lost 0 bases, and 14 bases lay between the germline ends. This CDR3 is 17 amino acids long. CDR1 is MNHEY and CDR2 is SMNVEV in the germline V gene (reference sequence). The CDR3 loop is CASSLRRLHANTGELFF. CDR3 nucleotide sequence: TGTGCCAGCAGTTTGAGGAGGCTGCACGCGAACACCGGGGAGCTGTTTTTT.

The J gene is TRBJ1-5, the V gene TRBV12-3 or TRBV12-4; 7 nucleotides align to TRBD1. This CDR3 has 16 residues. Losses at the gene ends were 3 bases for V and 0 bases for J; bases not matched to a gene: 5. The CDR3 DNA follows: TGTGCCAGCAGTTTTTTGACAGGGAATAGCAATCAGCCCCAGCATTTT. This encodes CASSFLTGNSNQPQHF.